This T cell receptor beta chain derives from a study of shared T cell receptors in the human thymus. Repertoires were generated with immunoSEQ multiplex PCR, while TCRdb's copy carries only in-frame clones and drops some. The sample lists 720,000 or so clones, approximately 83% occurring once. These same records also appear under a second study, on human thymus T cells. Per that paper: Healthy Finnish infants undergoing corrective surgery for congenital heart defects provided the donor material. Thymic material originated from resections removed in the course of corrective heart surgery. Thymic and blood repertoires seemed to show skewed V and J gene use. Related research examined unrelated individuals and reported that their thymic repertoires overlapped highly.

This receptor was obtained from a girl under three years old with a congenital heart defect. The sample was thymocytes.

This CDR3 reads CASSSYRGSYEQYF. Here the CDR3 DNA reads TGTGCCAGCAGTTCTTACAGGGGTTCCTACGAGCAGTACTTC. The rearrangement uses TRBV6-5 and TRBJ2-7; 7 nucleotides line up with TRBD1. V shed 4 bases, J shed 1 base, and the junction held 4 bases outside the gene matches. The germline V gene encodes CDR1 MNHEY and CDR2 SVGAGI. The CDR3 spans 14 residues.